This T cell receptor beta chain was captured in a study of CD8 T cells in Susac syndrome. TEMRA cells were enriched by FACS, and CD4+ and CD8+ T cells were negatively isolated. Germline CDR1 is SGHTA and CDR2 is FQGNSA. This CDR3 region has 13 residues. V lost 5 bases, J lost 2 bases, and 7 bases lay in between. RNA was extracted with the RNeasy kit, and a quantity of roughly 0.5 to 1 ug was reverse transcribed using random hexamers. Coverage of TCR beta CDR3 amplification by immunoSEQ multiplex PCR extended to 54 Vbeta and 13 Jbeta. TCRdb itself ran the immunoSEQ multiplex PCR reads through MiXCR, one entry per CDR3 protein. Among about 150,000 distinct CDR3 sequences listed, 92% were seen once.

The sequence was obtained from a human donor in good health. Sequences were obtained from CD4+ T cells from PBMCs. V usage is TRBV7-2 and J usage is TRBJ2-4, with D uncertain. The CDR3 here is CASSDRTKNIQYF. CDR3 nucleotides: TGTGCCAGCAGCGATCGTACCAAAAACATTCAGTACTTC.